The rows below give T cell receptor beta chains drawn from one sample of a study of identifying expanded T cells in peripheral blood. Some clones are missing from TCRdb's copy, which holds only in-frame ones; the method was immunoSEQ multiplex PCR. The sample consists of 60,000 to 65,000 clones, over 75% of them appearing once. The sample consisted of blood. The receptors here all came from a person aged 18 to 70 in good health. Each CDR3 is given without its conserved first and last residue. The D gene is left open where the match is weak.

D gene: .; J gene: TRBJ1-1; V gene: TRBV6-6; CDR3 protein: ASSKVLALAEAF
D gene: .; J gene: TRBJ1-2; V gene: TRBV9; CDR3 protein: ASSVRLDISYGYT
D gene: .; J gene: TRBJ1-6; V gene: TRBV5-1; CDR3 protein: ASSLKDSLNSPLH
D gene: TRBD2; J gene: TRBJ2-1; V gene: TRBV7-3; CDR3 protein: ASSPSGSGGAVEQF
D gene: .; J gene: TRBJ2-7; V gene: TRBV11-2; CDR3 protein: ASSKTGTTLYEQY
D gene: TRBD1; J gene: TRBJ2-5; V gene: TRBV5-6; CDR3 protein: ASRRGQGRETQY
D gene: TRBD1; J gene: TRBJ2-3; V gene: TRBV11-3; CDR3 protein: ASSLALTGGGTDTQY
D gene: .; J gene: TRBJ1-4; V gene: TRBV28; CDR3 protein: ASSLYGTTTNEKLF
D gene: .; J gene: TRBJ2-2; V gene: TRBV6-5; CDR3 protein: ASSYEGAGELF
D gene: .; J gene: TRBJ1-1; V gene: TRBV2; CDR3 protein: ASSPLVWGVEAF
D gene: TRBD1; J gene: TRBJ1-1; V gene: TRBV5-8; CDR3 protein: ASSGHRGGLLNTEAF
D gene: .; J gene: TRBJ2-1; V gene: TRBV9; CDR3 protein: ASSVATLGENEQF
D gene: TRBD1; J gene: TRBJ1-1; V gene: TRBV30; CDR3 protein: AWARDRVVEAF
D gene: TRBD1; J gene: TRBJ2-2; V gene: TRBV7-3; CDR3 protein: ASSRTGPKDTGELF
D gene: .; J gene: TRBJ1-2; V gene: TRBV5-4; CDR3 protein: ASSLDRGPPLYGYT
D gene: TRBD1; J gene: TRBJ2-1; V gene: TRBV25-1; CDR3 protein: ASTPGQGVYEQF
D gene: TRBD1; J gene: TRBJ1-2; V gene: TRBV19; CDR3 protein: ASSISSGTALYGYT
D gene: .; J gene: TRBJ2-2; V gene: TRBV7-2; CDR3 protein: ASSKYTNTGELF
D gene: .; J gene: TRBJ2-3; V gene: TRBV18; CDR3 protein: ASSRSTGGDTQY
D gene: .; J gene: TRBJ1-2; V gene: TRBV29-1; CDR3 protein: SVETGFSYGYT
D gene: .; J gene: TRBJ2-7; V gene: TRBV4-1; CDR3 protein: ASSQDGTLSYEQY
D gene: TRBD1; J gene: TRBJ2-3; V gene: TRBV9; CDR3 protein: ASSSTGQGPNTQY
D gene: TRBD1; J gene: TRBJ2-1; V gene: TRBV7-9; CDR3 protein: ASSVPGQSWNEQF
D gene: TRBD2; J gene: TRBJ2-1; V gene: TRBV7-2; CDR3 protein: ASSHRTSGRASVQEQF
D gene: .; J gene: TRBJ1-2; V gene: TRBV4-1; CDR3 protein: ASSQDLGGGNYGYT
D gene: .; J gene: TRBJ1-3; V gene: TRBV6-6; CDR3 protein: ASIRGTGNTIY
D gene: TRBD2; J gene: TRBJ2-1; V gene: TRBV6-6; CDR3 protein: ASSWTSGGTYNEQF
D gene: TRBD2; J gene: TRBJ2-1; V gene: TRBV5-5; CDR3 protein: ASSFSGSSYNEQF
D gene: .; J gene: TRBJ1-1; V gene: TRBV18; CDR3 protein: ASSHGMNTEAF
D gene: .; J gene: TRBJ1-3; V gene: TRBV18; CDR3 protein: ASSLETGNTIY
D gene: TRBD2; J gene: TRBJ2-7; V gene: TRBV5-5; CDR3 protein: ASSPGLASYEQY
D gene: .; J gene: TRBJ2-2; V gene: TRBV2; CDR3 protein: ASTQGVAGELF
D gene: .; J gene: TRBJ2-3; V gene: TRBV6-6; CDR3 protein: ASTAGLGISTDTQY
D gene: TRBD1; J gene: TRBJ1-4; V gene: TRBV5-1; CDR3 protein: ASREGAVTNEKLF
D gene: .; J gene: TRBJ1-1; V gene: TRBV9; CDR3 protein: ASSVGFGGRDTEAF
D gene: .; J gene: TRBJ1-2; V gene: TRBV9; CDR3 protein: ASSVGHLSSNYGYT
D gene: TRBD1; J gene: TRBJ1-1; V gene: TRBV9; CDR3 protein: ASSKTGGTEAF
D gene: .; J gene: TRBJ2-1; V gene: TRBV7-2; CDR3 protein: ASSLTGYNEQF
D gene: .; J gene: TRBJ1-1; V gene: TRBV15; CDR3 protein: ATSRDPTYTEAF
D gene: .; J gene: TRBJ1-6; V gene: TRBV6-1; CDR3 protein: ASMEGVSPLH
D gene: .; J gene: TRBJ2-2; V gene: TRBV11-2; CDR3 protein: ASSFNLGTGELF
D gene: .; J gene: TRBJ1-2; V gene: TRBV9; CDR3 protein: ASSTRPDRGYT
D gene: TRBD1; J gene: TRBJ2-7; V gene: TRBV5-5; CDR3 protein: ASSSTGVSSYEQC
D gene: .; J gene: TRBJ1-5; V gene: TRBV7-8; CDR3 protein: ASSLQGRNQPQH
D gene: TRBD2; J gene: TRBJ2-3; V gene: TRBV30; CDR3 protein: AWSVGTSGSTDTQY
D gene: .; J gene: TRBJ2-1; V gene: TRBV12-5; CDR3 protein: ASVRENYNEQF
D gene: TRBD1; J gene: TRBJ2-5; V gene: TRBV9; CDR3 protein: ASSVGTGGKETQY
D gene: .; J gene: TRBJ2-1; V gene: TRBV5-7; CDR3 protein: ASSPYSLYSYNEQF
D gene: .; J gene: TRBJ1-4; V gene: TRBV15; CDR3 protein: AIKDSWREKLF
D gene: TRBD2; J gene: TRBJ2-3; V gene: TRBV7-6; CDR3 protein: ASSSAIGGRIDTQY
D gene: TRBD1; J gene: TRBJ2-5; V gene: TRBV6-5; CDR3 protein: ASSSGTGFYQETQY
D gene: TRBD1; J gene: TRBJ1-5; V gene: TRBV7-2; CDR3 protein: ASSLAGGRGGQPQH
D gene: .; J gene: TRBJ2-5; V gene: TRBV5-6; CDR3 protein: ASSERDIGGGTQY
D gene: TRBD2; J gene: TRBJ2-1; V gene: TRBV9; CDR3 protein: ASSATSGRTNEQF